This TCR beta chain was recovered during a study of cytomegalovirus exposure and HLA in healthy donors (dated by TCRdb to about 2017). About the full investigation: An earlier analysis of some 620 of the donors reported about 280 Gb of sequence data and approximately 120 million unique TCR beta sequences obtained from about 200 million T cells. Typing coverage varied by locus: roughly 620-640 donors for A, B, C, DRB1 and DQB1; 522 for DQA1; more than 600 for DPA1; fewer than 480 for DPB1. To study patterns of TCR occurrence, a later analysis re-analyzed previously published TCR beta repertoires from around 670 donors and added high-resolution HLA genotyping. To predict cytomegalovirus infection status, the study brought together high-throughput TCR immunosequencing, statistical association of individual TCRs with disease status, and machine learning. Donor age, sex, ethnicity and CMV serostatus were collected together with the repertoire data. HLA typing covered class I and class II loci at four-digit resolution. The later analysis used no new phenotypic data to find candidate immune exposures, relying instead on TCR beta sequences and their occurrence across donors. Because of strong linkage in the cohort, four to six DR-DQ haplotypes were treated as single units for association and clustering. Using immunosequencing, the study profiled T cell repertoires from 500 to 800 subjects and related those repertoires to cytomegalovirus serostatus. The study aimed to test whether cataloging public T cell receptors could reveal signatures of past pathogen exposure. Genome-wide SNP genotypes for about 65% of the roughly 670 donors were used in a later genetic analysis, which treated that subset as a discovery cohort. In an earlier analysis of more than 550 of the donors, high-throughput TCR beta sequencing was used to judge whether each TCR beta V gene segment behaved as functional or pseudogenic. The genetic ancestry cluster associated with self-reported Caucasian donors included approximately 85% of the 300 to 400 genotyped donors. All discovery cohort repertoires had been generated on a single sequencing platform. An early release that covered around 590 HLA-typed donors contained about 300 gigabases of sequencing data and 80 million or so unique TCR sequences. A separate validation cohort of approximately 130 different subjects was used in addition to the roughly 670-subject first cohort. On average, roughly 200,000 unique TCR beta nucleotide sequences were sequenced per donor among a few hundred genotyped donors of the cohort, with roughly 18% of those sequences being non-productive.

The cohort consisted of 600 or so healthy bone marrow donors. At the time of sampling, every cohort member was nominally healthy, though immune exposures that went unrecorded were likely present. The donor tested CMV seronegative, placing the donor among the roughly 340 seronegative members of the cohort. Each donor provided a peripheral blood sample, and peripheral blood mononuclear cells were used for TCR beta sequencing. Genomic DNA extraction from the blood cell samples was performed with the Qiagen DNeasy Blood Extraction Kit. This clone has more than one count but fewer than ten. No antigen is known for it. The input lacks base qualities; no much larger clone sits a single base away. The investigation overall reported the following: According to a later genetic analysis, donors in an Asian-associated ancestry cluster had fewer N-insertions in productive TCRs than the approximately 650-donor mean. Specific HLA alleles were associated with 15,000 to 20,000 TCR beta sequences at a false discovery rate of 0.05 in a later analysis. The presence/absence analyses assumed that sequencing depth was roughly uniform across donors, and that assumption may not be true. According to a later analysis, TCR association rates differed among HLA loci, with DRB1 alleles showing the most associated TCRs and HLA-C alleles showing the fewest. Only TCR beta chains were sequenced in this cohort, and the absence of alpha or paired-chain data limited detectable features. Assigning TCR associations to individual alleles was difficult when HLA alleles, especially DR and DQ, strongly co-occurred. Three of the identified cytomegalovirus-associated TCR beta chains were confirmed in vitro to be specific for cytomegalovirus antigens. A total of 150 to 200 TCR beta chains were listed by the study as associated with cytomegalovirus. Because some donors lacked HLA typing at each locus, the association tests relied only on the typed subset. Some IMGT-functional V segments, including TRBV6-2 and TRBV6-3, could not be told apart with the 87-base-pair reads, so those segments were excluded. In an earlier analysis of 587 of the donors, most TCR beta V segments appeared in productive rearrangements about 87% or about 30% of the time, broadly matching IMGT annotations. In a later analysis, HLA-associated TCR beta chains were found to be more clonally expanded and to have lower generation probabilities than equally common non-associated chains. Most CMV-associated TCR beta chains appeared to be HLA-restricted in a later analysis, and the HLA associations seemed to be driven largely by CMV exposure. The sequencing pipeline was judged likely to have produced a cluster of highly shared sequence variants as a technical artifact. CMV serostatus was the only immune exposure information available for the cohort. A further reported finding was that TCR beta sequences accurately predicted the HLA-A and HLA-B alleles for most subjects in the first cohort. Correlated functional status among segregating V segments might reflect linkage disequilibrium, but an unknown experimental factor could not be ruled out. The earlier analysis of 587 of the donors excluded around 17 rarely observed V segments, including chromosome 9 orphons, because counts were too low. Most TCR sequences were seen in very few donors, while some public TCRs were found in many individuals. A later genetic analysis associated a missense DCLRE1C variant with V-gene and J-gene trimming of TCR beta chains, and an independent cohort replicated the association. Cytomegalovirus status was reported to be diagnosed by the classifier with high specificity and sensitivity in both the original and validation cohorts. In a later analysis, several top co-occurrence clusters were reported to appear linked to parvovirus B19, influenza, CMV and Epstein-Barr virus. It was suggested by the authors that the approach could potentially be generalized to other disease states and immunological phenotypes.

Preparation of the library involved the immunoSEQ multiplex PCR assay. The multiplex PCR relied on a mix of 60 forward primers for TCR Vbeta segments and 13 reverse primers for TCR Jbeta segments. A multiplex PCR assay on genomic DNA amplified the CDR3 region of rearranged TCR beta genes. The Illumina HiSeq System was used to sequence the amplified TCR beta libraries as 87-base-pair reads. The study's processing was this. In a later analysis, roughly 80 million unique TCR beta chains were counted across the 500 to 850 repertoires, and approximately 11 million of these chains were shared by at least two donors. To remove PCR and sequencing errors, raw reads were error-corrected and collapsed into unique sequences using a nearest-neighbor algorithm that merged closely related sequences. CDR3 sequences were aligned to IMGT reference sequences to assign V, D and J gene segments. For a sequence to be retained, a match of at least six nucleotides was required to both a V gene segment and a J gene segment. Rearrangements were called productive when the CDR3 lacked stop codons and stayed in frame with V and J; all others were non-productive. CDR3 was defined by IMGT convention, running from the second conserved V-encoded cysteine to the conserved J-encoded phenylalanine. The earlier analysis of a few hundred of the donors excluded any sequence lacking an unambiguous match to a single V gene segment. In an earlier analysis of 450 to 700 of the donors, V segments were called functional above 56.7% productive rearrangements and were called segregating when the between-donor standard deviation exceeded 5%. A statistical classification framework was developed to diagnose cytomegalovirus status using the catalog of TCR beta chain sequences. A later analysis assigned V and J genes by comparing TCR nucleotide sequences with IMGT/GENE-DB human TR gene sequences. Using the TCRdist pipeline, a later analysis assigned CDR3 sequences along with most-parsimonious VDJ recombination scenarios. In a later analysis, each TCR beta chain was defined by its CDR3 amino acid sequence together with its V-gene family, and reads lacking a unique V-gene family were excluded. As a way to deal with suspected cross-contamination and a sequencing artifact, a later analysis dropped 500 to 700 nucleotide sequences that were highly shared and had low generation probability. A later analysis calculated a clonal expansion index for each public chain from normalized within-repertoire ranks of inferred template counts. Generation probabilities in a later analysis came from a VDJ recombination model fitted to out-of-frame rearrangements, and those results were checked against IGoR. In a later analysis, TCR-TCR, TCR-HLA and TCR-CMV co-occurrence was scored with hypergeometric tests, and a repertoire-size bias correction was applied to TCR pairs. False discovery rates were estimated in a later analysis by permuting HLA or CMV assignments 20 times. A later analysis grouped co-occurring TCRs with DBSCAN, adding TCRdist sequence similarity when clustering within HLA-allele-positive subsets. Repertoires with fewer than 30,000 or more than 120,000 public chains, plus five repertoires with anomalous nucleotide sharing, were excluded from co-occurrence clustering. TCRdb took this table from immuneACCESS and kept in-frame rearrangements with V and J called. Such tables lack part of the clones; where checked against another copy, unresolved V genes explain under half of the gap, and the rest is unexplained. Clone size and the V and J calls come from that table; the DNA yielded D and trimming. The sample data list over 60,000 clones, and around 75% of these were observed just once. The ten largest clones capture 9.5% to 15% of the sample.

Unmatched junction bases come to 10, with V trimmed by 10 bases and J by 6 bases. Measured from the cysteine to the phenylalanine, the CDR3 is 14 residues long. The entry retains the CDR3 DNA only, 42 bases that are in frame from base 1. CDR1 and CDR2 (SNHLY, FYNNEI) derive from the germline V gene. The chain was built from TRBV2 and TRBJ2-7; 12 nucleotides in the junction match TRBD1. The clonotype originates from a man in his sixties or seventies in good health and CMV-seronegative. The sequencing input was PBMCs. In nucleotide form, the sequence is TGTGCCACAAGCCCCGGGACAGGGGGCGTCGAGCAGTACTTC. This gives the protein CATSPGTGGVEQYF.